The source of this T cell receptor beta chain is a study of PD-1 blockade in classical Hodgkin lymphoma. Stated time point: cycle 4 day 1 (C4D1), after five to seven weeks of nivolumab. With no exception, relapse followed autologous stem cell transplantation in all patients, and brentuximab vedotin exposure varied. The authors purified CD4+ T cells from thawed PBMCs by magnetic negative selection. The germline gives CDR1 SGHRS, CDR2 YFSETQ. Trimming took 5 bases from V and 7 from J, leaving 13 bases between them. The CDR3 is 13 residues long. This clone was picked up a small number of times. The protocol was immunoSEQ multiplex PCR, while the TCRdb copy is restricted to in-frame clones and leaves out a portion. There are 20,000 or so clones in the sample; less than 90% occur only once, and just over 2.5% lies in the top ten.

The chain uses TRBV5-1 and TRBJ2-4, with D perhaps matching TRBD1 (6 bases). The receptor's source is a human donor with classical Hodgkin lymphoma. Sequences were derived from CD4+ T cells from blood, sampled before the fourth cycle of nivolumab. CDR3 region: CASRPGEKNIQYF. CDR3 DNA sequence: TGCGCCAGCAGACCAGGGGAAAAGAACATTCAGTACTTC.